The entry below describes one T cell receptor beta chain. Germline CDR1 SGHNT, CDR2 YENEEA. Trimming cost V 8 bases and J 5 bases; bases outside gene matches: 7. The CDR3 totals 14 residues. Generated by immunoSEQ multiplex PCR, the TCRdb table keeps only in-frame clones and is missing some. The repertoire has 200,000 to 250,000 clones, around 90% of them found once; the top ten carry more than 13%. This entry comes from a study of blood T cell repertoires in COVID-19. Sequencing was carried out using PBMCs or T cells enriched from blood (not recorded which). The TCR originated in a man aged 25-45 years who had been exposed to COVID-19. The chain couples TRBV11-3 to TRBJ2-3; 10 nucleotides align to TRBD2. The CDR3 is CASGHGTSEDTQYF. The CDR3 DNA reads as TGTGCCAGCGGACACGGGACTAGCGAAGATACGCAGTATTTT.